This TCR beta chain originates from a study of chemoradiotherapy in HPV16-positive cancers. Findings and caveats of the study: Candidate HPV-specific clones and E7-related TCR motifs grew in tumor during treatment.

The ends lost 4 bases at V and 4 bases at J; junction bases unmatched: 12. Germline-derived CDR1 and CDR2 are SGHTA and FQGNSA. The CDR3 spans 16 residues. Assay used: immunoSEQ multiplex PCR; TCRdb lists only in-frame clones, some missing. The sample includes approximately 6,000 clones, more than 85% of them seen just once. Samples were taken several times over chemoradiotherapy. Turning to this clone: Antigen unknown.

The chain uses TRBV7-2 and TRBJ2-5; the match to TRBD2 covers 7 bases. This sequence was found in a human donor with HPV-associated anogenital cancer. This specimen consisted of blood, obtained from a patient who underwent chemoradiotherapy. The CDR3 sequence is CASSYMGVAGGETQYF. In DNA form, the CDR3 reads TGTGCCAGCAGCTATATGGGGGTAGCGGGCGGAGAGACCCAGTACTTC.